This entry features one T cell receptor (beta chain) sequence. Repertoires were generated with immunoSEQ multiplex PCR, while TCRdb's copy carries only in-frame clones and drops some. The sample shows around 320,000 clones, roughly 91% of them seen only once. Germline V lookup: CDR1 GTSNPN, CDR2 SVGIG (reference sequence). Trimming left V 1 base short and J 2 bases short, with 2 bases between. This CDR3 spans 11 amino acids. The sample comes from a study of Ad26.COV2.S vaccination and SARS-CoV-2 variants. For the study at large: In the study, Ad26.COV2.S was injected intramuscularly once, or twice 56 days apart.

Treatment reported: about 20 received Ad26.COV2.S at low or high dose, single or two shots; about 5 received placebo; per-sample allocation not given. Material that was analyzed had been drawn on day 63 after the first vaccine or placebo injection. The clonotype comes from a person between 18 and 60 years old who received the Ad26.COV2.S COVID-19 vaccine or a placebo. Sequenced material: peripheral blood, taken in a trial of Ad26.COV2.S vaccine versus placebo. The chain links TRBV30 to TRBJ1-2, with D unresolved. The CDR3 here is CAWSENYGYTF. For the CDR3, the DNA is TGTGCCTGGAGTGAGAACTATGGCTACACCTTC.